A single sample is the source of the 12 T cell receptor beta chains below, sequenced in a study of glioma-infiltrating T cells after dendritic cell vaccination. The table came from immunoSEQ multiplex PCR; TCRdb's copy has only in-frame clones and leaves some out. The sample includes 99,000 or so clones, 80% seen only once; the top ten take 5% to 7%. Time point in this sample: after dendritic cell vaccination, including at tumor progression/relapse. The material was blood, obtained after dendritic cell vaccination. The receptors derive from a human donor with glioblastoma.

This chain links TRBV9 with TRBJ2-5; a possible D gene is TRBD1 (5 bases). Germline-derived CDR1 and CDR2 are SGDLS and YYNGEE. CDR3 length: 13 residues. V shed 2 bases and J shed 5 bases, with 10 bases lying between them. This CDR3 reads CASSVRDLETQYF. DNA for the CDR3: TGTGCCAGCAGCGTCAGGGATTTGGAGACCCAGTACTTC.

The rearrangement uses TRBV7-2 and TRBJ1-3, with D possibly matching TRBD1 (6 bases). With 7 bases removed from V and 3 bases from J, the gap between germline ends came to 13 bases. Germline lookup yields CDR1 SGHTA and CDR2 FQGNSA. This CDR3 has 14 amino acids. The CDR3 DNA reads as TGTGCCAGCACAGGGGCGTTTGTTGGAAACACCATATATTTT. Protein: CASTGAFVGNTIYF.

This clone showed up just a few times. This chain connects TRBV5-6 to TRBJ1-5; D uncertain. The CDR3 consists of 14 residues. Germline CDR1 SGHDT, CDR2 YYEEEE. V was trimmed by 7 bases and J by 8 bases, leaving 19 bases between them. The CDR3 sequence is CASGPSRGGEPQHF. In DNA form, the CDR3 reads TGTGCCAGCGGCCCCTCCCGGGGTGGGGAGCCCCAGCATTTT.

The chain recombines TRBV7-2 with TRBJ2-7, with D perhaps matching TRBD2 (6 bases). There are 18 residues in the CDR3. Germline assignment: CDR1 SGHTA and CDR2 FQGNSA. Deletions cut 1 base from V and 0 bases from J, with 19 bases between. The CDR3: CASSLGLTRGTVSYEQYF. The CDR3 region has the DNA TGTGCCAGCAGCTTAGGGTTAACTCGCGGGACCGTCTCCTACGAGCAGTACTTC.

V usage is TRBV7-9 and J usage is TRBJ2-7; D is possibly TRBD2 (6 bases). This CDR3 is 14 amino acids long. CDR1 and CDR2 from the germline V gene are SEHNR and FQNEAQ (reference sequence). V was shortened by 3 bases and J by 2 bases, with 11 bases between the two germline ends. Written as DNA, the CDR3 is TGTGCCAGCAGCTTGGGGACTGATACCTACGAGCAGTACTTC. Translated: CASSLGTDTYEQYF.

The gene calls are TRBV5-1 and TRBJ1-2, with 9 bases aligning to TRBD1. The CDR3 spans 15 residues. V trimming: 3 bases; J trimming: 6 bases; junction bases outside the gene matches: 9. Per germline, CDR1 SGHRS and CDR2 YFSETQ. CDR3 residues: CASSYQDRGRNGYTF. DNA of the CDR3: TGCGCCAGCAGCTACCAGGACAGGGGTCGAAATGGCTACACCTTC.

The chain employs TRBV29-1 and TRBJ2-1; tentatively, D is TRBD1 (5 bases). CDR1 is SQVTM and CDR2 is ANQGSEA in the germline V gene. The CDR3 totals 13 residues. V lost 5 bases to trimming and J lost 2 bases, with 10 bases between them. CDR3 in amino acids: CSVQQDTYNEQFF. DNA of the CDR3: TGCAGCGTTCAACAGGATACCTACAATGAGCAGTTCTTC.

The chain combines TRBV4-1 with TRBJ1-2, with no clear D. There are 15 residues in the CDR3. CDR1 is MGHRA and CDR2 is YSYEKL in the germline V gene. Trimming cost V 4 bases and J 4 bases, with 16 bases left between them. The CDR3 DNA follows: TGCGCCAGCAGCCCAGGCCAGGCTATGACCTATGGCTACACCTTC. This codes for CASSPGQAMTYGYTF.

The rearrangement uses TRBV9 and TRBJ2-7; 10 bases are shared with TRBD2. Germline V CDR1 and CDR2: SGDLS, YYNGEE. Trimming at V came to 0 bases and at J to 2 bases, leaving 2 bases not matched to a gene. CDR3 length: 15 amino acids. The CDR3 nucleotides read TGTGCCAGCAGCGTAGGGACTAGCGGTGCCTACGAGCAGTACTTC. Residues: CASSVGTSGAYEQYF.

This rearrangement joins TRBV28 to TRBJ1-5; D is unresolved. Germline V gene data show CDR1 as MDHEN and CDR2 as SYDVKM. This CDR3 region has 13 residues. Trimming took off 3 bases at V and 5 bases at J, with 8 bases between the two ends. CDR3 in DNA: TGTGCCAGCAGTTTCGGGAGTTATCAGCCCCAGCATTTT. Its translation is CASSFGSYQPQHF.

The chain has TRBV18 and TRBJ2-3; possible D gene TRBD2, 6 bases. The CDR3 contains 15 residues. Trimming took 4 bases from V and 3 from J, leaving 14 bases between them. The germline gives CDR1 KGHSH, CDR2 LQKENI. The CDR3 DNA sequence: TGTGCCAGCTCACGGGACTTAATGCGTACAGATACGCAGTATTTT. This sequence encodes CASSRDLMRTDTQYF. The full variable domain, rest sourced from reference TRBV18 and TRBJ2-3, is NAGVMQNPRHLVRRRGQEARLRCSPMKGHSHVYWYRQLPEEGLKFMVYLQKENIIDESGMPKERFSAEFPKEGPSILRIQQVVRGDSAAYFCASSRDLMRTDTQYFGPGTRLTVL.

The rearrangement uses TRBV27 and TRBJ1-5, with D perhaps matching TRBD1 (6 bases). Trimming stripped 5 bases from V and 6 bases from J, with 11 bases between. The CDR3 runs 13 residues. Germline CDR1 MNHEY, CDR2 SMNVEV (reference sequence). CDR3 DNA sequence: TGTGCCAGCAGTCCAGGGGTACGTCAGCCCCAGCATTTT. Its protein product is CASSPGVRQPQHF.